This entry lists 25 T cell receptor beta chains sequenced from one sample in a study of cytomegalovirus exposure and HLA in healthy donors. The PCR employed 60 Vbeta primers together with 13 Jbeta primers. TCRdb's table, derived via immunoSEQ multiplex PCR, lists solely in-frame clones and lacks some. Found here are 150,000 to 200,000 clones, more than 65% of them singletons; the top ten hold approximately 1.6%. The sequencing input was PBMCs. The source of these receptors is a woman in her twenties or thirties in good health and CMV-seronegative.

The chain couples TRBV7-9 to TRBJ1-1, with TRBD1 as a possible D gene (6 bases). The CDR3 is 13 residues long. Germline-derived CDR1 and CDR2 are SEHNR and FQNEAQ (reference sequence). The V end lost 1 base, the J end lost 4 bases, and 7 bases lay between the germline ends. The CDR3 bases are TGTGCCAGCAGCTTAGACAGGGCCACTGAAGCTTTCTTT. Protein: CASSLDRATEAFF.

V is TRBV28 and J is TRBJ2-7; 9 bases agree with TRBD1. Germline CDR1 is MDHEN and CDR2 is SYDVKM. Trimming cost V 6 bases and J 2 bases; bases outside gene matches: 5. CDR3 length equals 14 residues. The CDR3 spells CASSVTGGPYEQYF. The CDR3 coding sequence is TGTGCCAGCAGCGTAACAGGGGGCCCCTACGAGCAGTACTTC. The complete variable domain, with remaining parts taken from reference TRBV28 and TRBJ2-7, reads DVKVTQSSRYLVKRTGEKVFLECVQDMDHENMFWYRQDPGLGLRLIYFSYDVKMKEKGDIPEGYSVSREKKERFSLILESASTNQTSMYLCASSVTGGPYEQYFGPGTRLTVT.

The gene calls are TRBV6-5 and TRBJ2-7; a weak D match, TRBD1 (6 bases). Looked up from germline, CDR1 is MNHEY and CDR2 is SVGAGI. The CDR3 loop spans 13 amino acids. The V end lost 6 bases, the J end lost 7 bases, and 16 bases lay between the germline ends. CDR3 residues: CASSEAGAREQYF. CDR3 nucleotides: TGTGCCAGCAGCGAGGCAGGGGCCAGGGAGCAGTACTTC.

The chain employs TRBV10-3 and TRBJ2-7, with a weak D call TRBD1 (5 bases). Germline V lookup: CDR1 ENHRY, CDR2 SYGVKD. CDR3 size: 14 residues. Trimming took 4 bases from V and 3 from J, leaving 13 bases between them. For the CDR3, the DNA is TGTGCCATCAGTGGCCCAGGGATCGGCTACGAGCAGTACTTC. Protein sequence: CAISGPGIGYEQYF.

This sequence joins TRBV6-1 and TRBJ2-5; 13 bases map to TRBD2. J gave up 5 bases and V 8 bases, and 8 bases lay outside the gene matches. The CDR3 covers 15 residues. Looked up from germline, CDR1 is MNHNS and CDR2 is SASEGT. This chain's CDR3 is CASSRLAGGWETQYF. The CDR3 nucleotides are TGTGCCAGCTCAAGACTAGCGGGAGGTTGGGAGACCCAGTACTTC.

The V call is TRBV15, the J call TRBJ2-6; 10 nucleotides line up with TRBD1. Germline lookup yields CDR1 LNHNV and CDR2 YYDKDF (reference sequence). The CDR3 is 18 residues long. Trimming took 3 bases from V and 3 from J; bases not matched to a gene: 8. CDR3 in amino acids: CATSSGRDRGIGANVLTF. In DNA form, the CDR3 reads TGTGCCACCAGCAGTGGCCGGGACAGGGGTATTGGGGCCAACGTCCTGACTTTC.

The rearrangement joins TRBV27 to TRBJ2-7; the match to TRBD1 covers 7 bases. This CDR3 has 15 amino acids. Germline assignment: CDR1 MNHEY and CDR2 SMNVEV (reference sequence). V dropped 2 bases and J dropped 2; count of bases not matched to a gene: 6. CDR3 sequence: CASSLATGLTYEQYF. In nucleotides, the CDR3 is TGTGCCAGCAGTTTAGCGACAGGGCTTACCTACGAGCAGTACTTC.

CDR3 nucleotide sequence: TGTGCCAGCAGCGTAGGACCAGGGCCATACGGACTAGCCTACGAGCAGTACTTC. This sequence encodes CASSVGPGPYGLAYEQYF. The rearrangement joins TRBV9 to TRBJ2-7; 7 bases are shared with TRBD2. Unmatched junction bases numbered 14, after V lost 0 bases and J lost 2 bases. Germline CDR1 reads SGDLS; CDR2 reads YYNGEE. This CDR3 region has 18 residues.

The rearrangement links TRBV2 to TRBJ1-2; D might be TRBD1 (5 bases). The CDR3 totals 14 residues. Between the trimmed V and J ends, which lost 5 bases and 4 bases, there was a span of 14 bases. Germline-derived CDR1 and CDR2 are SNHLY and FYNNEI. The CDR3 is CASSTFRDSYGYTF. The DNA of the CDR3 is TGTGCCAGCAGTACGTTTCGGGACTCCTATGGCTACACCTTC.

This clone was seen only a few times. The chain uses TRBV28 and TRBJ2-3; 10 bases are a match to TRBD2. The trim removed 6 bases at V and 1 base at J, leaving 1 base unmatched. CDR1 is MDHEN, CDR2 SYDVKM, per germline. The length of the CDR3 is 14 residues. CDR3 in amino acids: CASSLAGGTDTQYF. The DNA for the CDR3 is TGTGCCAGCAGCCTAGCGGGAGGCACAGATACGCAGTATTTT.

The V gene is TRBV18, the J gene TRBJ1-1; tentatively, D is TRBD1 (5 bases). The CDR3 sequence is 16 residues long. Germline loops: CDR1 KGHSH, CDR2 LQKENI. V shed 3 bases and J shed 0 bases, with 14 bases lying between them. The CDR3: CASSPLEDTLNTEAFF. CDR3 nucleotide sequence: TGTGCCAGCTCACCGCTTGAGGACACCTTGAACACTGAAGCTTTCTTT.

The chain recombines TRBV18 with TRBJ2-3; 14 positions match TRBD2. The CDR3 length is 16 residues. Germline V CDR1 and CDR2: KGHSH, LQKENI. V was pared by 7 bases and J by 6 bases, with 9 bases of the junction left unmatched. CDR3 in amino acids: CASFPGLAGAVDTQYF. CDR3 coding DNA: TGTGCCAGCTTCCCGGGACTAGCGGGAGCAGTTGATACGCAGTATTTT. Complete variable domain (other parts from reference TRBV18 and TRBJ2-3): NAGVMQNPRHLVRRRGQEARLRCSPMKGHSHVYWYRQLPEEGLKFMVYLQKENIIDESGMPKERFSAEFPKEGPSILRIQQVVRGDSAAYFCASFPGLAGAVDTQYFGPGTRLTVL.

The chain carries TRBV6-5 and TRBJ2-5; 8 nucleotides align to TRBD1. Trimming cost V 2 bases and J 5 bases; bases outside gene matches: 7. This CDR3 spans 15 amino acids. CDR1 and CDR2 (germline): MNHEY, SVGAGI. CDR3 region: CASSYRGHRGETQYF. In nucleotides, the CDR3 is TGTGCCAGCAGTTACCGAGGTCACAGGGGGGAGACCCAGTACTTC.

The chain has TRBV5-1 and TRBJ2-1, with TRBD1 as a possible D gene (5 bases). Germline V gene lookup returns CDR1 SGHRS and CDR2 YFSETQ. There are 15 residues in the CDR3. V lost 0 bases and J 3 bases, leaving 10 bases between the germline ends. CDR3 nucleotides: TGCGCCAGCAGCTTGGCCACGACAGACTACAATGAGCAGTTCTTC. Its protein is CASSLATTDYNEQFF. Full variable domain (remainder filled in from reference TRBV5-1 and TRBJ2-1): KAGVTQTPRYLIKTRGQQVTLSCSPISGHRSVSWYQQTPGQGLQFLFEYFSETQRNKGNFPGRFSGRQFSNSRSEMNVSTLELGDSALYLCASSLATTDYNEQFFGPGTRLTVL.

V gene TRBV4-2 combines with J gene TRBJ1-1, with D maybe TRBD1 (5 bases). V was cut by 1 base and J by 5 bases, with 14 bases left in between. The CDR3 loop spans 15 amino acids. Germline V gene lookup returns CDR1 LGHNA and CDR2 YNFKEQ. CDR3 amino acids: CASSQAGRGYTEAFF. For the CDR3, the DNA is TGTGCCAGCAGCCAAGCGGGGCGGGGTTATACTGAAGCTTTCTTT.

The chain joins TRBV5-6 to TRBJ1-4; TRBD1 aligns across 8 bases. V shed 2 bases and J 5 bases; nucleotides not matched to a gene: 8. CDR1 SGHDT and CDR2 YYEEEE come from the germline V gene. There are 16 residues in the CDR3. Written as DNA, the CDR3 is TGTGCCAGCAGCTTCTTCTCCGGGACAGGAAATGAAAAACTGTTTTTT. Amino acid sequence: CASSFFSGTGNEKLFF.

This clone was observed a handful of times. V and J are TRBV4-1 and TRBJ2-2; weak D call: TRBD1 (5 bases). V was cut by 0 bases and J by 6 bases, with 8 bases left in between. The CDR3 contains 14 residues. Per the germline V gene, CDR1 is MGHRA and CDR2 is YSYEKL. This chain's CDR3 is CASSQDREAGELFF. In DNA, the CDR3 is TGCGCCAGCAGCCAAGACAGGGAAGCCGGGGAGCTGTTTTTT.

V usage is TRBV7-7 and J usage is TRBJ2-2; D is perhaps TRBD2 (6 bases). Germline V gene data show CDR1 as SSHAT and CDR2 as FNYEAQ (reference sequence). This CDR3 is built from 16 residues. Deletions cut 1 base from V and 0 bases from J, with 9 bases between. The CDR3 DNA follows: TGTGCCAGCAGCTTAGAATTAGCGGCGAACACCGGGGAGCTGTTTTTT. Translated: CASSLELAANTGELFF. Together with reference TRBV7-7 and TRBJ2-2, the CDR3 gives the full variable domain: GAGVSQSPRYKVTKRGQDVTLRCDPISSHATLYWYQQALGQGPEFLTYFNYEAQPDKSGLPSDRFSAERPEGSISTLTIQRTEQRDSAMYRCASSLELAANTGELFFGEGSRLTVL.

This sequence joins TRBV6-6 and TRBJ2-5; TRBD1 matches at 8 bases. J was trimmed by 5 bases and V by 0 bases; bases with no gene match: 5. The length of the CDR3 is 15 residues. Germline loops: CDR1 MNHNY, CDR2 SVGAGI (reference sequence). The CDR3 protein is CASSYSQGAWETQYF. In DNA, the CDR3 is TGTGCCAGCAGTTACTCCCAGGGGGCATGGGAGACCCAGTACTTC.

V gene TRBV2 combines with J gene TRBJ1-1; no clear D. The V and J ends lost 2 bases and 10 bases respectively, with 23 bases between them. Germline assignment: CDR1 SNHLY and CDR2 FYNNEI. CDR3 length: 16 residues. CDR3 bases: TGTGCCAGCAGTGAATATGGCGGGAGTTCGGGGTTAGGAGCTTTCTTT. Amino acid sequence: CASSEYGGSSGLGAFF.

This sequence joins TRBV7-2 and TRBJ1-5, with a possible D match to TRBD1 (6 bases). V dropped 1 base and J dropped 7 bases, with 11 bases sitting between them. CDR1 and CDR2 from the germline V gene are SGHTA and FQGNSA. The CDR3 spans 14 residues. The CDR3 region is CASSLVGGQQPQHF. CDR3 nucleotide sequence: TGTGCCAGCAGCTTAGTTGGGGGACAACAGCCCCAGCATTTT.

The chain carries TRBV19 and TRBJ1-2; 10 bases agree with TRBD1. Germline V gives CDR1 LNHDA, CDR2 SQIVND (reference sequence). The V and J ends lost 7 bases and 3 bases, in that order; junction bases with no gene match: 14. This CDR3 comprises 17 residues. The CDR3 DNA is TGTGCCAGTAATACCCTGACAGGGGGCGATCGAGACTATGGCTACACCTTC. It is translated as CASNTLTGGDRDYGYTF.

The genes are TRBV7-2 and TRBJ2-7, with 13 bases matching TRBD2. The ends lost 6 bases at V and 6 bases at J; junction bases unmatched: 8. The CDR3 spans 15 residues. Germline CDR1 is SGHTA and CDR2 is FQGNSA. CDR3 region: CASSRRTSGSGEQYF. The CDR3 nucleotides are TGTGCCAGCAGTCGGAGGACTAGCGGGAGCGGCGAGCAGTACTTC. Based on the CDR3 plus reference TRBV7-2 and TRBJ2-7, the full variable domain is GAGVSQSPSNKVTEKGKDVELRCDPISGHTALYWYRQSLGQGLEFLIYFQGNSAPDKSGLPSDRFSAERTGGSVSTLTIQRTQQEDSAVYLCASSRRTSGSGEQYFGPGTRLTVT.

This clone appeared once. V gene TRBV18 combines with J gene TRBJ2-1, with 8 bases lining up with TRBD2. The CDR3 contains 15 residues. CDR1 and CDR2 from the germline V gene are KGHSH and LQKENI. The V segment lost 3 bases and the J segment 4 bases; nucleotides outside the gene matches: 5. CDR3: CASSPAVAGYNEQFF. The CDR3 DNA reads as TGTGCCAGCTCACCGGCGGTAGCGGGATACAATGAGCAGTTCTTC.

This chain uses TRBV7-2 with TRBJ2-1; D ambiguous. This CDR3 region has 16 residues. Trimming shortened V by 3 bases and J by 0 bases, and 12 bases separated the two germline ends. Per germline, CDR1 SGHTA and CDR2 FQGNSA. Here the CDR3 DNA reads TGTGCCAGCAGCTTCGACTTCCTAAGCTCCTACAATGAGCAGTTCTTC. This translates into CASSFDFLSSYNEQFF.